Described below is a single T cell receptor (beta chain) sequence and its context. TCRdb reprocessed the 5' RACE reads with MiXCR, giving one entry per CDR3 protein. The data contain about 1.7 million distinct CDR3 sequences, around 29% of them singletons. These data originate in a study of identical twins. The CDR3 runs 15 residues. Per the germline V gene, CDR1 is MGHRA and CDR2 is YSYEKL. V lost 7 bases, J lost 5 bases, and 17 bases lay in between. Sequencing was carried out using cord blood. The source of this sequence is a newborn girl in good health. The V gene is TRBV4-1, the J gene TRBJ2-2, with D maybe TRBD2 (6 bases). CDR3 protein: CASKVGPRGTGELFF. For the CDR3, the DNA is TGCGCCAGCAAAGTGGGACCCCGGGGGACCGGGGAGCTGTTTTTT.